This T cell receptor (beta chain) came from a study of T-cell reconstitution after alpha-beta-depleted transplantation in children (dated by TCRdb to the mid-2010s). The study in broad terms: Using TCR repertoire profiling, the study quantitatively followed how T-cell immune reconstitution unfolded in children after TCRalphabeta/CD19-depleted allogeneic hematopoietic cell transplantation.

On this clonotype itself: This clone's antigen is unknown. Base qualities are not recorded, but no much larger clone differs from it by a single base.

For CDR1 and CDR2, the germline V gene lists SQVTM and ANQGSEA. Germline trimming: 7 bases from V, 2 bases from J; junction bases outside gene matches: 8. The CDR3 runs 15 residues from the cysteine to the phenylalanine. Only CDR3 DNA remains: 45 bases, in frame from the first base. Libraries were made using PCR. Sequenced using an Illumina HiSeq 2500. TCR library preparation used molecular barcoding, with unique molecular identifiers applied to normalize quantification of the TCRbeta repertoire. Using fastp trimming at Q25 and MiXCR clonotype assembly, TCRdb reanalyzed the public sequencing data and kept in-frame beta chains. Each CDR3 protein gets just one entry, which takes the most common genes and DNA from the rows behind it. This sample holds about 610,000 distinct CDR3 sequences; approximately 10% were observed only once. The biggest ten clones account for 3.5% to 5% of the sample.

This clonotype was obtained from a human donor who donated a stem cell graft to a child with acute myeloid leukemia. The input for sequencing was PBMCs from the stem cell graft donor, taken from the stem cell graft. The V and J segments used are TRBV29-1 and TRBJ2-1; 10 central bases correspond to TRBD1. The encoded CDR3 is CSAFGTGEAYNEQFF. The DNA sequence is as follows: TGCAGCGCCTTCGGGACAGGGGAAGCCTACAATGAGCAGTTCTTC.